The 29 T cell receptor beta chains below all came from one sample that was sequenced in a study of cytomegalovirus exposure and HLA in healthy donors. The study ran its PCR with 60 Vbeta and 13 Jbeta primers. Using immunoSEQ multiplex PCR, the repertoire was profiled, and TCRdb retains in-frame clones only, with some absent. The sample holds about 100,000 clones, approximately 84% seen once. The sample comprised PBMCs. The receptors were gathered from a man aged 30 to 45 in good health and CMV-seronegative.

J is TRBJ2-7 and V is TRBV7-9; D possibly corresponds to TRBD1 (5 bases). From germline, CDR1 is SEHNR and CDR2 FQNEAQ (reference sequence). V was pared by 1 base and J by 3 bases, with 7 bases between. The CDR3 runs 13 residues. The CDR3 nucleotides read TGTGCCAGCAGCTTAGTAGGGGTCTACGAGCAGTACTTC. Protein product: CASSLVGVYEQYF.

A word on this clone: Other DNA sequences in the sample encode the same CDR3. V usage is TRBV6-5 and J usage is TRBJ1-5; the D is unclear. Germline V lookup: CDR1 MNHEY, CDR2 SVGAGI. The CDR3 covers 12 residues. Trimming removed 5 bases at V and 4 bases at J, with 6 bases between. The CDR3 bases are TGTGCCAGCAGTAGCGGAAATCAGCCCCAGCATTTT. Protein sequence: CASSSGNQPQHF.

This sequence joins TRBV6-1 and TRBJ2-1; D may be TRBD1 (6 bases). Germline values: CDR1 MNHNS, CDR2 SASEGT. The CDR3 totals 14 residues. The V gene lost 11 bases and the J gene lost 4 bases, with 18 bases spanning the gap. This CDR3 reads CAVQGGEGYNEQFF. In DNA form, the CDR3 reads TGTGCCGTCCAAGGGGGAGAAGGGTACAATGAGCAGTTCTTC.

The rearrangement links TRBV2 to TRBJ2-1; unclear D gene. V lost 6 bases, J lost 2 bases, and 8 bases lay in between. In germline, CDR1 is SNHLY, CDR2 FYNNEI. The CDR3 is 13 amino acids. This chain's CDR3 is CASRSDPYNEQFF. Here the CDR3 DNA reads TGTGCCAGCAGAAGCGACCCCTACAATGAGCAGTTCTTC.

This clone was recorded only once. The chain is built from TRBV5-1 and TRBJ1-5, with 8 bases that match TRBD1. Germline CDR1 reads SGHRS; CDR2 reads YFSETQ. The length of the CDR3 is 14 residues. J lost 6 bases, V lost 4 bases, and 6 bases had no gene match. The DNA of the CDR3 is TGCGCCAGCAGCCCAGGGGGCGCTGGTCAGCCCCAGCATTTT. Translated: CASSPGGAGQPQHF. The full variable domain, rest sourced from reference TRBV5-1 and TRBJ1-5, is KAGVTQTPRYLIKTRGQQVTLSCSPISGHRSVSWYQQTPGQGLQFLFEYFSETQRNKGNFPGRFSGRQFSNSRSEMNVSTLELGDSALYLCASSPGGAGQPQHFGDGTRLSIL.

This sequence joins TRBV6-1 and TRBJ2-5; TRBD2 might be the D (6 bases). Germline V gives CDR1 MNHNS, CDR2 SASEGT. This CDR3 comprises 13 residues. V was pared by 6 bases and J by 7 bases, with 15 bases between. The CDR3 loop reads CASREPAGGTQYF. The CDR3 nucleotides are TGTGCCAGCAGGGAGCCAGCGGGTGGGACCCAGTACTTC.

The chain links TRBV30 to TRBJ2-5; 7 bases agree with TRBD2. The assigned J gene may be wrong: the sequence end matches TRBJ2-7 better. CDR3 size: 12 residues. Per germline, CDR1 GTSNPN and CDR2 SVGIG (reference sequence). DNA of the CDR3: TGTGCCTGGACACATGGGGGGGACGAGCAGTACTTC. It encodes CAWTHGGDEQYF.

For the CDR3, the DNA is TGTGCCAGCAGCTCTGGACTAGAAGAGACCCAGTACTTC. It yields the protein CASSSGLEETQYF. The chain is built from TRBV7-3 and TRBJ2-5; 7 bases line up with TRBD2. The germline CDR1 and CDR2 sequences are SGHTA and FQGTGA. With V trimmed by 4 bases and J by 3 bases, 2 bases remained unmatched. The CDR3 consists of 13 residues.

This clone was counted only a few times. The CDR3 DNA sequence: TGCGCCAGCAGTTCTCAGGTTGAAGCTTTCTTT. Its translation: CASSSQVEAFF. The rearrangement joins TRBV10-2 to TRBJ1-1; no definite D call. Deletions cut 5 bases from V and 7 bases from J, with 8 bases between. The CDR3 runs 11 residues. Germline CDR1 and CDR2: WSHSY and SAAADI.

This chain joins TRBV6-1 and TRBJ2-7; a possible D gene is TRBD1 (6 bases). The CDR3 runs 14 residues. Germline CDR1 MNHNS, CDR2 SASEGT. Trimming left V 10 bases short and J 0 bases short, with 16 bases between. The chain's CDR3 is CATSRGTHSYEQYF. The CDR3 bases are TGTGCCACCTCTAGAGGGACACACTCCTACGAGCAGTACTTC.

This clone occurred a few times. This chain links TRBV7-9 with TRBJ2-1, with 7 bases lining up with TRBD2. The CDR3 runs to 13 residues. V lost 2 bases, J lost 12 bases, and 7 bases stayed unmatched. Germline CDR1 reads SEHNR; CDR2 reads FQNEAQ (reference sequence). The CDR3 sequence is CASSLTGGMWQFF. The CDR3 coding sequence is TGTGCCAGCAGCTTAACGGGAGGAATGTGGCAGTTCTTC.

The gene calls are TRBV25-1 and TRBJ2-1; 13 bases match TRBD2. This CDR3 comprises 16 residues. CDR1 and CDR2 (germline): MGHDK, SYGVNS. Trimming took 7 bases from V and 4 from J; bases not matched to a gene: 7. This CDR3 is CASMTSGRYMYNEQFF. CDR3 coding DNA: TGTGCCAGCATGACTAGCGGGAGGTATATGTACAATGAGCAGTTCTTC.

The chain carries TRBV4-1 and TRBJ1-1; D unresolved. V lost 4 bases and J lost 4, with 16 bases in between. The CDR3 contains 15 residues. CDR1 and CDR2 (germline): MGHRA, YSYEKL. As DNA, the CDR3 is TGCGCCAGCAGCCCGTCTCCGGGTGTGAGCACTGAAGCTTTCTTT. Its protein is CASSPSPGVSTEAFF.

The chain has TRBV15 and TRBJ2-3; D gene ambiguous. Trimming left V 0 bases short and J 2 bases short, with 9 bases between. Germline V gene data show CDR1 as LNHNV and CDR2 as YYDKDF (reference sequence). This CDR3 has 15 amino acids. CDR3 in DNA: TGTGCCACCAGCAGAGATTTGGCGGTCACAGATACGCAGTATTTT. This gives the protein CATSRDLAVTDTQYF.

The genes are TRBV13 and TRBJ2-3, with 10 bases lining up with TRBD2. The CDR3 consists of 15 residues. Germline CDR1 and CDR2: PRHDT and FYEKMQ (reference sequence). Unmatched junction bases numbered 4, after V lost 5 bases and J lost 2 bases. CDR3 DNA sequence: TGTGCCAGCAGCACCCTAGCGGGGGACACAGATACGCAGTATTTT. Translating gives CASSTLAGDTDTQYF.

This rearrangement joins TRBV29-1 to TRBJ1-1, with no clear D. Trimming left V 3 bases short and J 2 bases short, with 10 bases between. Germline values: CDR1 SQVTM, CDR2 ANQGSEA. CDR3 length: 13 residues. DNA for the CDR3: TGCAGCGTTGACCACTCGGGAAACACTGAAGCTTTCTTT. It encodes CSVDHSGNTEAFF.

The rearrangement uses TRBV5-4 and TRBJ1-2; D is unclear. CDR1 is SGHNT, CDR2 YYREEE, per germline (reference sequence). Trimming pared 4 bases from V and 5 bases from J, leaving 15 bases between. This CDR3 contains 14 residues. DNA for the CDR3: TGTGCCAGCAGCCCGGACTCGATGATATATGGCTACACCTTC. Translated, it gives CASSPDSMIYGYTF.

This chain links TRBV5-4 with TRBJ1-1, with D unresolved. The CDR3 is made up of 13 amino acids. Germline CDR1 is SGHNT and CDR2 is YYREEE (reference sequence). The V end was cut by 4 bases, the J end by 0 bases, with 7 bases between. CDR3 bases: TGTGCCAGCAGCCGGGATATGAACACTGAAGCTTTCTTT. It encodes CASSRDMNTEAFF. Combining the CDR3 with reference TRBV5-4 and TRBJ1-1 gives the whole variable domain ETGVTQSPTHLIKTRGQQVTLRCSSQSGHNTVSWYQQALGQGPQFIFQYYREEENGRGNFPPRFSGLQFPNYSSELNVNALELDDSALYLCASSRDMNTEAFFGQGTRLTVV.

The chain combines TRBV5-4 with TRBJ1-1, with unresolved D. The CDR3 spans 13 residues. Germline CDR1 reads SGHNT; CDR2 reads YYREEE (reference sequence). The V end was cut by 0 bases, the J end by 4 bases, with 7 bases between. The CDR3 DNA is TGTGCCAGCAGCTTGGAGGAGGGCACTGAAGCTTTCTTT. Encoded protein: CASSLEEGTEAFF.

The V call is TRBV30, the J call TRBJ2-7; D perhaps matches TRBD1 (6 bases). The CDR3 loop spans 15 amino acids. Trimming left V 0 bases short and J 4 bases short, with 16 bases between. Germline V lookup: CDR1 GTSNPN, CDR2 SVGIG (reference sequence). The CDR3 here is CAWSVRNRDLYEQYF. CDR3 sequence (DNA): TGTGCCTGGAGTGTACGAAACAGGGACCTATACGAGCAGTACTTC.

V usage is TRBV19 and J usage is TRBJ1-5, with no clear D. Germline lookup yields CDR1 LNHDA and CDR2 SQIVND (reference sequence). This CDR3 is built from 14 residues. V was shortened by 7 bases and J by 5 bases, with 15 bases between the two germline ends. CDR3 loop: CASTSGEGYQPQHF. CDR3 sequence (DNA): TGTGCCAGTACCAGTGGGGAGGGTTATCAGCCCCAGCATTTT.

The V gene is TRBV6-5, the J gene TRBJ1-5, with 7 bases that match TRBD1. J lost 5 bases, V lost 6 bases, and 7 bases had no gene match. Germline values: CDR1 MNHEY, CDR2 SVGAGI. The CDR3 length is 14 residues. The CDR3 spells CASSLRTGHQPQHF. DNA of the CDR3: TGTGCCAGCAGCCTCCGGACAGGCCATCAGCCCCAGCATTTT.

V and J are TRBV29-1 and TRBJ2-5, with 14 bases that match TRBD2. The junction had 7 bases not matched to a gene; V was cut back by 4 bases and J by 9 bases. Looked up from germline, CDR1 is SQVTM and CDR2 is ANQGSEA. The CDR3 runs 14 residues. CDR3 sequence (DNA): TGCAGCGTTGGACTAGCGGGGGGGGTCGAGGCCCAGTACTTC. Translated, it gives CSVGLAGGVEAQYF. The full variable domain, in which reference TRBV29-1 and TRBJ2-5 provide the parts outside the CDR3, is SAVISQKPSRDICQRGTSLTIQCQVDSQVTMMFWYRQQPGQSLTLIATANQGSEATYESGFVIDKFPISRPNLTFSTLTVSNMSPEDSSIYLCSVGLAGGVEAQYFGPGTRLLVL.

This chain uses TRBV7-3 with TRBJ2-3; 11 bases align to TRBD2. This CDR3 region has 13 residues. J was trimmed by 12 bases and V by 5 bases; bases with no gene match: 7. Germline CDR1 is SGHTA and CDR2 is FQGTGA. The CDR3 loop is CASSPLAGGPQYF. The CDR3 region has the DNA TGTGCCAGCAGCCCTCTAGCGGGAGGCCCTCAGTATTTT.

This clone was counted a few times. The CDR3 DNA follows: TGCGCCAGCAGTGAATCATTAGCGGGTGCCCCTGGGCAGTACTTC. It specifies CASSESLAGAPGQYF. This chain connects TRBV10-1 to TRBJ2-7; TRBD2 aligns across 7 bases. Unmatched junction bases numbered 14, after V lost 3 bases and J lost 9 bases. The CDR3 has 15 residues. Germline CDR1 reads WNHNN; CDR2 reads SYGVQD (reference sequence).

Worth noting for this clone: The sample carries other DNA sequences with the same CDR3. The V gene is TRBV29-1, the J gene TRBJ2-7, with D tentatively TRBD2 (5 bases). This CDR3 is 11 amino acids long. Germline CDR1 and CDR2: SQVTM and ANQGSEA. The V end was cut by 1 base, the J end by 4 bases, with 5 bases between. The CDR3 region has the DNA TGCAGCGTTGAAGCGGGGTACGAGCAGTACTTC. It translates to CSVEAGYEQYF.

The chain links TRBV18 to TRBJ1-2; the D is unclear. V was clipped by 0 bases and J by 3 bases, with 5 bases between them. CDR1 KGHSH and CDR2 LQKENI come from the germline V gene. This CDR3 is built from 13 residues. The CDR3 here is CASSPPGYYGYTF. For the CDR3, the DNA is TGTGCCAGCTCACCACCCGGGTACTATGGCTACACCTTC. The full variable domain, in which reference TRBV18 and TRBJ1-2 provide the parts outside the CDR3, is NAGVMQNPRHLVRRRGQEARLRCSPMKGHSHVYWYRQLPEEGLKFMVYLQKENIIDESGMPKERFSAEFPKEGPSILRIQQVVRGDSAAYFCASSPPGYYGYTFGSGTRLTVV.

CDR3 sequence (DNA): TGTGCCTGGAGTCCCGGGTCCACCTACGAGCAGTACTTC. Protein sequence: CAWSPGSTYEQYF. V is TRBV30 and J is TRBJ2-7; D unresolved. CDR1 is GTSNPN, CDR2 SVGIG, per germline (reference sequence). Trimming took 2 bases from V and 2 from J, leaving 10 bases between them. The CDR3 runs 13 residues. Using reference TRBV30 and TRBJ2-7 for the parts outside the CDR3, the full variable domain is SQTIHQWPATLVQPVGSPLSLECTVEGTSNPNLYWYRQAAGRGLQLLFYSVGIGQISSEVPQNLSASRPQDRQFILSSKKLLLSDSGFYLCAWSPGSTYEQYFGPGTRLTVT.

This chain links TRBV30 with TRBJ1-1; 7 bases fit TRBD1. From germline, CDR1 is GTSNPN and CDR2 SVGIG (reference sequence). V lost 1 base to trimming and J lost 2 bases; unmatched junction nucleotides: 4. CDR3 length: 14 residues. The CDR3 nucleotides are TGTGCCTGGAGTGCGACAGGGCATAACACTGAAGCTTTCTTT. Its protein is CAWSATGHNTEAFF. The full variable domain, in which reference TRBV30 and TRBJ1-1 provide the parts outside the CDR3, is SQTIHQWPATLVQPVGSPLSLECTVEGTSNPNLYWYRQAAGRGLQLLFYSVGIGQISSEVPQNLSASRPQDRQFILSSKKLLLSDSGFYLCAWSATGHNTEAFFGQGTRLTVV.